These T cell receptor beta chains were read from a single sample in a study of T cells in Graves' hyperthyroidism and ophthalmopathy. A single record per CDR3 protein comes from TCRdb applying MiXCR to the multiplex PCR reads. The repertoire consists of approximately 600,000 distinct CDR3 sequences, with around 15% occurring once and the leading ten covering 3.8%. Sequenced material: blood. Receptor source: a woman in her 30s with Graves' hyperthyroidism. CDR3s include the opening cysteine and the closing phenylalanine or tryptophan. Fields, in order: J gene, clone size, D gene, V gene, CDR3 length, CDR3 protein, CDR3 DNA. D genes are given only for firm matches. Size values are once, few and many counts, or a class for expanded clones, and some rows have none.

>TRBJ1-1|many|-|TRBV12-3/TRBV12-4|11
CASSLTGEAFF
TGTGCCAGCAGTTTAACCGGGGAAGCTTTCTTT
>TRBJ2-3|-|-|TRBV9|15
CASSPQLGSTDTQYF
TGTGCCAGCAGCCCTCAACTGGGCAGCACAGATACGCAGTATTTT
>TRBJ2-1|-|TRBD2|TRBV20-1|15
CSAPVAGVRSNEQFF
TGCAGTGCTCCAGTAGCGGGAGTAAGGAGCAATGAGCAGTTCTTC
>TRBJ1-2|many|-|TRBV29-1|14
CSVVGDPAIYGYTF
TGCAGCGTTGTGGGAGACCCAGCAATCTATGGCTACACCTTC
>TRBJ1-5|-|TRBD1|TRBV24-1|15
CATSDSGTGNQPQHF
TGTGCCACCAGTGATTCCGGGACAGGCAATCAGCCCCAGCATTTT
>TRBJ2-1|many|-|TRBV12-3/TRBV12-4|12
CASSITYNEQFF
TGTGCCAGCAGTATTACCTACAATGAGCAGTTCTTC
>TRBJ1-2|many|-|TRBV2|15
CASSGEHFSHYGYTF
TGTGCCAGCAGTGGTGAGCATTTTTCCCACTATGGCTACACCTTC
>TRBJ2-3|-|-|TRBV6-6|18
CASSYAGSFTRIGDTQYF
TGTGCCAGCAGTTACGCCGGGAGTTTTACTAGAATCGGAGATACGCAGTATTTT
>TRBJ2-5|few|TRBD2|TRBV7-9|16
CASSQAVIGRAETQYF
TGCGCCAGCAGCCAAGCAGTGATCGGGAGGGCAGAGACCCAGTACTTC
>TRBJ1-1|-|-|TRBV20-1|14
CSARDRTENTEAFF
TGCAGTGCTAGGGATAGGACAGAGAACACTGAAGCTTTCTTT
>TRBJ2-7|many|TRBD2|TRBV28|15
CASSRSGGFSYEQYF
TGTGCCAGCAGCCGGAGCGGGGGGTTTTCCTACGAGCAGTACTTC
>TRBJ1-5|few|-|TRBV7-9|16
CASSLGLGMGVQPQHF
TGTGCCAGCAGCTTAGGTCTGGGGATGGGCGTTCAGCCCCAGCATTTT
>TRBJ1-3|few|-|TRBV5-6|15
CASSLDVRPGNTIYF
TGTGCCAGCAGCTTGGACGTGAGGCCGGGAAACACCATATATTTT
>TRBJ2-2|few|-|TRBV20-1|15
CSARDLLVSSGELFF
TGCAGTGCTAGAGATTTGCTAGTAAGCTCCGGGGAGCTGTTTTTT
>TRBJ2-1|many|TRBD1|TRBV28|15
CASSRRTGGDNEQFF
TGTGCCAGCAGCCGACGGACAGGGGGTGACAATGAGCAGTTCTTC
>TRBJ2-3|many|-|TRBV28|20
CASSFPGESKGEGLEDTQYF
TGTGCCAGCAGTTTCCCAGGGGAATCGAAGGGGGAGGGCCTTGAAGATACGCAGTATTTT
>TRBJ1-5|many|-|TRBV12-3/TRBV12-4|17
CASLLTHQHYSNQPQHF
TGTGCCAGCCTATTGACCCACCAACATTATAGCAATCAGCCCCAGCATTTT
>TRBJ2-1|-|-|TRBV24-1|16
CATSDSATGRYNEQFF
TGTGCCACCAGTGATTCTGCGACAGGGAGGTACAATGAGCAGTTCTTC
>TRBJ2-5|many|TRBD1|TRBV24-1|16
CATSETGTGGGETQYF
TGTGCCACCAGTGAGACCGGGACAGGGGGCGGAGAGACCCAGTACTTC
>TRBJ2-3|-|-|TRBV20-1|14
CSASSWGVTDTQYF
TGCAGTGCCTCGTCGTGGGGGGTCACAGATACGCAGTATTTT
>TRBJ2-7|many|TRBD2|TRBV5-5|15
CASSPDGGRPYEQYF
TGTGCCAGCAGCCCCGACGGCGGGAGGCCCTACGAGCAGTACTTC
>TRBJ2-2|-|-|TRBV7-9|14
CAGGGGVNTGELFF
TGTGCCGGAGGGGGGGGAGTGAACACCGGGGAGCTGTTTTTT
>TRBJ2-1|-|TRBD2|TRBV30|13
CACTSGSYNEQFF
TGTGCCTGCACTAGCGGGAGCTACAATGAGCAGTTCTTC
>TRBJ2-7|many|TRBD2|TRBV5-1|14
CASSLGLAANEQYF
TGCGCCAGCAGCTTGGGACTAGCGGCCAACGAGCAGTACTTC
>TRBJ1-2|few|-|TRBV12-3/TRBV12-4|13
CASSPGHLYGYTF
TGTGCCAGCAGCCCAGGACACCTCTATGGCTACACCTTC
>TRBJ2-5|many|-|TRBV6-2/TRBV6-3|12
CASTSYQETQYF
TGTGCCAGCACTTCGTACCAAGAGACCCAGTACTTC
>TRBJ2-3|many|-|TRBV27|18
CASSLKVPGAGSTDTQYF
TGTGCCAGCAGTTTAAAGGTTCCCGGTGCGGGAAGCACAGATACGCAGTATTTT
>TRBJ1-3|few|-|TRBV7-2|15
CASSLAWGPGNTIYF
TGTGCCAGCAGCTTAGCGTGGGGACCCGGAAACACCATATATTTT
>TRBJ2-1|-|TRBD2|TRBV7-2|15
CASSLVVGGYNEQFF
TGTGCCAGCAGCTTAGTCGTGGGAGGGTACAATGAGCAGTTCTTC
>TRBJ2-1|-|TRBD2|TRBV14|20
CASSQRRVASGRWSYNEQFF
TGTGCCAGCAGCCAGCGGCGGGTGGCTAGCGGGAGGTGGTCCTACAATGAGCAGTTCTTC
>TRBJ2-3|few|TRBD2|TRBV6-4|15
CASSDGGRGTDTQYF
TGTGCCAGCAGTGACGGCGGGAGGGGCACAGATACGCAGTATTTT
>TRBJ1-2|many|-|TRBV30|18
CAWSSRRTIGLINYGYTF
TGTGCCTGGAGTTCTCGAAGGACCATAGGGTTGATTAACTATGGCTACACCTTC
>TRBJ2-5|many|TRBD2|TRBV6-1|16
CASMTESSGRRETQYF
TGTGCCAGCATGACGGAGTCTAGCGGGAGAAGGGAGACCCAGTACTTC
>TRBJ1-6|few|TRBD1|TRBV27|16
CASSLSGTGVSSPLHF
TGTGCCAGCAGTTTATCGGGGACAGGGGTGAGTTCACCCCTCCACTTT
>TRBJ1-1|many|-|TRBV27|15
CASSSGSNRNTEAFF
TGTGCCAGCAGTTCCGGGTCTAATCGGAACACTGAAGCTTTCTTT
>TRBJ2-3|many|-|TRBV5-1|15
CASSLAGGHTDTQYF
TGCGCCAGCAGCTTGGCAGGTGGCCATACAGATACGCAGTATTTT
>TRBJ1-1|few|-|TRBV10-3|13
CATQTLQAPVAFF
TGTGCCACACAAACTTTACAGGCACCCGTAGCTTTCTTT
>TRBJ1-2|-|TRBD1|TRBV11-2|15
CASSLTGEADYGYTF
TGTGCCAGCAGCTTAACAGGGGAAGCTGACTATGGCTACACCTTC
>TRBJ2-4|few|-|TRBV2|14
CASSEISPDDIQYF
TGTGCCAGCAGTGAAATCAGTCCAGACGACATTCAGTACTTC
>TRBJ2-6|-|-|TRBV6-9|15
CASSYMSSGANVLTF
TGTGCCAGCAGTTACATGAGCTCTGGGGCCAACGTCCTGACTTTC
>TRBJ2-5|once|TRBD2|TRBV7-3|16
CASSFGLAGFQEAQYF
TGTGCCAGCAGCTTTGGACTAGCGGGATTCCAAGAGGCCCAGTACTTC
>TRBJ2-1|-|-|TRBV19|14
CASNLGGAGNEQFF
TGTGCCAGTAATTTGGGGGGGGCAGGCAATGAGCAGTTCTTC
>TRBJ2-6|few|-|TRBV28|17
CASSFRARHSGANVLTF
TGTGCCAGCAGTTTCAGGGCCAGGCACTCTGGGGCCAACGTCCTGACTTTC
>TRBJ2-7|few|-|TRBV30|11
CAWERGYEQYF
TGTGCCTGGGAGAGGGGCTACGAGCAGTACTTC
>TRBJ2-7|few|-|TRBV20-1|15
CSARDPDSGLYEQYF
TGCAGTGCTAGAGATCCAGACAGCGGGCTCTACGAGCAGTACTTC
>TRBJ1-3|many|-|TRBV30|12
CASDSGGNTIYF
TGTGCCTCGGACAGCGGGGGAAACACCATATATTTT
>TRBJ2-3|few|-|TRBV4-1|14
CASSQRGGTDTQYF
TGCGCCAGCAGCCAGAGAGGGGGCACAGATACGCAGTATTTT
>TRBJ2-5|many|-|TRBV28|13
CASSLVSHETQYF
TGTGCCAGCAGTTTAGTTAGTCACGAGACCCAGTACTTC
>TRBJ2-7|few|-|TRBV20-1|12
CSARYYRDEQYF
TGCAGTGCTAGATACTACAGGGACGAGCAGTACTTC
>TRBJ1-4|-|-|TRBV15|14
CATSISQFNEKLFF
TGTGCCACCAGCATCTCACAGTTTAATGAAAAACTGTTTTTT